This TCR beta chain came from a study of blood T cell repertoires in COVID-19 (dated by TCRdb to about 2020). Concerning the study at large: Collaborator samples came from the United States, Italy and Spain and covered acute and convalescent phases of COVID-19. Sample metadata almost always included a de-identified subject ID, COVID-19 status, age in years and sex. HLA class I and class II types, where available, came from metadata supplied by the sample provider rather than from assay-based typing. Samples were obtained from the ongoing ImmuneRACE study (first 160 participants) and from some 1,300 subjects provided by 6 global collaborators. A freely available public database, intended as a resource for researchers studying the immune response to SARS-CoV-2, is where the repertoires were released. The prospective study material was composed of cDNA or gDNA derived from T cells, B-cell-depleted T cells, or PBMCs. Deeply sampled blood TCRbeta repertoires from subjects exposed to, actively infected with, or recovered from COVID-19 were included in the dataset. Broader findings and caveats from the paper: The quantity of clinical and demographic metadata differed by source and by participant and was supplied without curation.

In regard to this clone: It lacks a known antigen. No clone much larger than this one lies a single base away; base qualities are absent.

The collaborating institutions used their own protocols to collect whole blood in K2EDTA tubes. For TCRbeta analysis, collaborators shipped samples as frozen whole blood, isolated PBMCs, or DNA extracted from either of those sample types. Measured from the cysteine to the phenylalanine, the CDR3 is 9 residues long. Left in the record is the CDR3 DNA by itself, 27 bases read in frame from the first base. V is clipped by 7 bases and J by 12 bases, and the sequence between their germline boundaries is 12 bases long. The germline V gene (reference sequence) yields DFQATT for CDR1 and SNEGSKA for CDR2. TCRbeta CDR3 regions were amplified from genomic DNA using the immunoSEQ Assay, a bias-controlled multiplex PCR. Processing in the source paper ran as follows. The number of nucleated cells in each sample was estimated from the amplification of reference gene primers within the assay. Sequence reads were collapsed and filtered to measure the absolute abundance of every unique TCRbeta CDR3 rearrangement. Productive Simpson clonality was computed per sample as the square root of Simpson's diversity index over productive rearrangements. As stored in TCRdb, this immuneACCESS dataset retains in-frame rearrangements with V and J assigned. A fraction of the clones does not appear; measured against another copy, unresolved V genes explain less than half of the discrepancy, and the remainder lacks a known reason. V and J calls and clone size come straight from that table; D and trimming were deduced from the DNA. The sample table records some 400,000 clones; 81% of these occur just once. Together, the top ten hold more than 0.95% of the sample.

The sequencing sample was made of peripheral blood. The chain is assembled from TRBV20-1 and TRBJ1-2; TRBD1 is a weak D gene call, 5 bases matching. This sequence was found in a human donor with acute or convalescent COVID-19. The donor label of this sample is uncertain. In nucleotides, the sequence is TGCAGTGTCCGGGGGGTACACACCTTC. The resulting protein is CSVRGVHTF.